The 32 T cell receptor beta chains reported below all come from one sample, sequenced in a study of post-analysis software for immune sequencing data. Study-wide findings and caveats: There were five or six TRBV segments more frequent in patients than controls, and TRBV5-6, TRBV5-1 and TRBV20-1 were among them.

The library was made from cDNA and included unique molecular identifiers. MiXCR, run by TCRdb on the PCR reads, gives a single entry per CDR3 protein. The sample yields about 460,000 distinct CDR3 sequences, around 40% seen once. These receptors have no known antigen. The source material was blood. Receptors originate from a girl between 5 and 17 years old with multiple sclerosis.

The genes are TRBV27 and TRBJ1-1; 8 bases agree with TRBD1. Germline CDR1 reads MNHEY; CDR2 reads SMNVEV (reference sequence). J gave up 10 bases and V 4 bases, and 8 bases lay outside the gene matches. The CDR3 has 13 residues. The CDR3 sequence is CASSYRQGRGAFF. Written as DNA, the CDR3 is TGTGCCAGCAGTTACCGACAGGGGAGGGGAGCTTTCTTT.

The V call is TRBV20-1, the J call TRBJ2-1; 8 bases are shared with TRBD2. Per germline, CDR1 DFQATT and CDR2 SNEGSKA (reference sequence). Germline trimming cut 5 bases from V and 3 bases from J; bases unmatched to any gene: 6. The length of the CDR3 is 14 residues. CDR3 DNA sequence: TGCAGTGCTCTCCGACTAGCGCGCTACAATGAGCAGTTCTTC. It translates to CSALRLARYNEQFF.

This rearrangement joins TRBV6-4 to TRBJ2-7; 13 bases map to TRBD2. This CDR3 spans 15 amino acids. Looked up from germline, CDR1 is MRHNA and CDR2 is SNTAGT. V gave up 3 bases and J gave up 2 bases; unmatched junction bases: 1. The CDR3 sequence is CASSEGLAGTYEQYF. CDR3 sequence (DNA): TGTGCCAGCAGTGAGGGACTAGCGGGGACCTACGAGCAGTACTTC.

This sequence joins TRBV5-1 and TRBJ2-7, with 16 nucleotides matching TRBD2. Looked up from germline, CDR1 is SGHRS and CDR2 is YFSETQ. This CDR3 spans 17 amino acids. Trimming at V came to 3 bases and at J to 2 bases, leaving 5 bases not matched to a gene. CDR3 protein: CASSSGLAGGEAYEQYF. For the CDR3, the DNA is TGCGCCAGCAGCTCGGGACTAGCGGGAGGGGAGGCCTACGAGCAGTACTTC.

The rearrangement uses TRBV28 and TRBJ1-2, with a tentative D call TRBD1 (5 bases). Germline V CDR1 and CDR2: MDHEN, SYDVKM. This CDR3 spans 13 amino acids. The V end lost 6 bases, the J end lost 8 bases, and 16 bases lay between the germline ends. The CDR3 protein is CASRRTSLRGYTF. The CDR3 DNA follows: TGTGCCAGCAGACGGACAAGTCTTCGGGGCTACACCTTC.

The chain uses TRBV6-4 and TRBJ2-2; 7 positions match TRBD1. Germline V CDR1 and CDR2: MRHNA, SNTAGT. Unmatched junction bases numbered 2, after V lost 4 bases and J lost 3 bases. This CDR3 is built from 14 residues. In nucleotides, the CDR3 is TGTGCCAGCAGTGCCGGGACAGACACCGGGGAGCTGTTTTTT. As protein: CASSAGTDTGELFF.

This clonotype was picked up one time. This chain links TRBV20-1 with TRBJ1-2, with no clear D. Per the germline V gene, CDR1 is DFQATT and CDR2 is SNEGSKA (reference sequence). Trimming pared 1 base from V and 2 bases from J, leaving 8 bases between. This CDR3 has 13 amino acids. In DNA form, the CDR3 reads TGCAGTGCTAGAGGCACGGCCAACTATGGCTACACCTTC. Protein sequence: CSARGTANYGYTF.

In its sample, this clonotype was seen a few times. This chain uses TRBV7-9 with TRBJ2-3; 11 bases align to TRBD2. V was pared by 1 base and J by 6 bases, with 6 bases of the junction left unmatched. Germline CDR1 reads SEHNR; CDR2 reads FQNEAQ (reference sequence). This CDR3 region has 16 residues. The CDR3 reads CASSLVGLAGSDTQYF. The CDR3 nucleotides read TGTGCCAGCAGCTTAGTTGGACTAGCGGGTAGCGATACGCAGTATTTT. Full variable domain (outside the CDR3, taken from reference TRBV7-9 and TRBJ2-3): DTGVSQNPRHKITKRGQNVTFRCDPISEHNRLYWYRQTLGQGPEFLTYFQNEAQLEKSRLLSDRFSAERPKGSFSTLEIQRTEQGDSAMYLCASSLVGLAGSDTQYFGPGTRLTVL.

As concerns this clonotype: Compared with germline, one end of the junction differs, possibly owing to a read error. CDR3 DNA: TGTGCCTGCAGCCCCTCTAGACAGGGGTCTAACTATGGCTACACCTTC. It translates to CACSPSRQGSNYGYTF. The chain couples TRBV3-1 to TRBJ1-2; 8 bases line up with TRBD1. This CDR3 region has 16 residues. CDR1 is LGHDT, CDR2 YNNKEL, per germline (reference sequence).

Of note for this clonotype: One junction end disagrees with the germline gene, perhaps due to a read error. This sequence joins TRBV7-7 and TRBJ2-7, with 10 bases identical to TRBD2. This CDR3 has 18 amino acids. The germline V gene has CDR1 SSHAT and CDR2 FNYEAQ (reference sequence). CDR3 sequence reads: CASSLEILAGTVVYEQYF. The CDR3, as DNA: TGTGCTAGCAGCTTAGAAATACTAGCGGGGACGGTGGTGTACGAGCAGTACTTC.

The chain carries TRBV4-1 and TRBJ2-1, with 9 bases fitting TRBD2. The CDR3 is 17 amino acids. V was pared by 1 base and J by 6 bases, with 10 bases of the junction left unmatched. The germline gives CDR1 MGHRA, CDR2 YSYEKL. The CDR3 DNA reads as TGCGCCAGCAGCCAAGGTCGTTTGACTAGCGGTAGCAATGAGCAGTTCTTC. Its translation is CASSQGRLTSGSNEQFF.

The CDR3 coding sequence is TGCAGCGTCCCCCGTAGACAGGGGGCTAACTATGGCTACACCTTC. Translated, it gives CSVPRRQGANYGYTF. This rearrangement joins TRBV29-1 to TRBJ1-2; 9 bases are a match to TRBD1. The CDR3 sequence is 15 residues long. Germline V gene lookup returns CDR1 SQVTM and CDR2 ANQGSEA. Trimming removed 6 bases from V and 0 bases from J; junction bases left unmatched: 8.

This chain connects TRBV7-2 to TRBJ1-2; TRBD1 might be the D (5 bases). With 5 bases removed from V and 5 bases from J, the gap between germline ends came to 18 bases. Germline CDR1 is SGHTA and CDR2 is FQGNSA. The CDR3 is 15 amino acids. The CDR3 reads CASSPDTDEGYGYTF. The DNA of the CDR3 is TGTGCCAGCAGCCCGGACACGGACGAGGGGTATGGCTACACCTTC.

V and J are TRBV7-2 and TRBJ2-5, with D perhaps matching TRBD1 (6 bases). The J call is doubtful: the DNA matches TRBJ2-7 better. The CDR3 runs 14 residues. The germline V gene has CDR1 SGHTA and CDR2 FQGNSA. The CDR3 coding sequence is TGTGCCAGCAGCAACGGGCAGGGACACTACGAGCAGTACTTC. This translates into CASSNGQGHYEQYF.

The chain joins TRBV29-1 to TRBJ2-2, with 7 positions matching TRBD1. There are 11 residues in the CDR3. Per the germline V gene, CDR1 is SQVTM and CDR2 is ANQGSEA. J gave up 11 bases and V 6 bases, and 6 bases lay outside the gene matches. The CDR3 is CSVSRDRELFF. For the CDR3, the DNA is TGCAGCGTCTCCCGGGACAGAGAGCTGTTTTTT.

The chain is built from TRBV7-9 and TRBJ2-7, with 10 bases that match TRBD1. The germline gives CDR1 SEHNR, CDR2 FQNEAQ (reference sequence). V was clipped by 4 bases and J by 2 bases; unmatched bases: 5. The CDR3 contains 15 residues. The CDR3 coding sequence is TGTGCCAGCAGCTCTGTGGGGACAGGGGCCTACGAGCAGTACTTC. Protein: CASSSVGTGAYEQYF.

This chain joins TRBV20-1 and TRBJ2-7, with 10 nucleotides matching TRBD1. CDR3 size: 15 residues. With V trimmed by 1 base and J by 1 base, 4 bases remained unmatched. CDR1 and CDR2 from the germline V gene are DFQATT and SNEGSKA (reference sequence). The CDR3, as DNA: TGCAGTGCTAGAGCCGGGGACAGGGGTTCCTACGAGCAGTACTTC. Translating gives CSARAGDRGSYEQYF.

The chain couples TRBV27 to TRBJ2-7; TRBD1 matches at 8 bases. V shed 3 bases and J 1 base; nucleotides not matched to a gene: 2. There are 14 residues in the CDR3. Per the germline V gene, CDR1 is MNHEY and CDR2 is SMNVEV (reference sequence). The chain's CDR3 is CASSFDRGSYEQYF. CDR3 DNA sequence: TGTGCCAGCAGTTTTGACAGGGGATCCTACGAGCAGTACTTC.

The V call is TRBV9, the J call TRBJ1-1; D gene unclear. Germline V gene lookup returns CDR1 SGDLS and CDR2 YYNGEE. Trimming shortened V by 0 bases and J by 4 bases, and 16 bases separated the two germline ends. The CDR3 loop spans 16 amino acids. This CDR3 reads CASSVGSGSLGTEAFF. In DNA form, the CDR3 reads TGTGCCAGCAGCGTAGGGTCAGGCTCCCTAGGCACTGAAGCTTTCTTT.

V gene TRBV4-3 combines with J gene TRBJ2-1; 9 bases map to TRBD2. The CDR3 extends over 17 amino acids. With V trimmed by 5 bases and J by 3 bases, 11 bases remained unmatched. Germline CDR1 reads LGHNA; CDR2 reads YSLEER. The CDR3 DNA sequence: TGCGCCAGCAGCGACTCTCATAGCGGGGGTCTCTACAATGAGCAGTTCTTC. Translated: CASSDSHSGGLYNEQFF.

This clonotype was recorded a few times. The chain uses TRBV28 and TRBJ1-1, with 9 positions matching TRBD1. Germline CDR1 is MDHEN and CDR2 is SYDVKM. V was clipped by 10 bases and J by 4 bases; unmatched bases: 10. The CDR3 contains 14 residues. CDR3 sequence reads: CANRMGQGSTEAFF. DNA for the CDR3: TGTGCCAACAGGATGGGACAGGGTAGCACTGAAGCTTTCTTT. Variable domain in full (rest from reference TRBV28 and TRBJ1-1): DVKVTQSSRYLVKRTGEKVFLECVQDMDHENMFWYRQDPGLGLRLIYFSYDVKMKEKGDIPEGYSVSREKKERFSLILESASTNQTSMYLCANRMGQGSTEAFFGQGTRLTVV.

On this clonotype itself: Compared with germline, one end of the junction differs, possibly owing to a read error. The gene calls are TRBV7-7 and TRBJ2-3; TRBD1 or TRBD2 may be the D gene (5 bases each). Germline assignment: CDR1 SSHAT and CDR2 FNYEAQ (reference sequence). CDR3 length: 15 amino acids. CDR3 region: CASSPSGLYTDTQYF. The CDR3 coding sequence is TGTGCTAGCAGCCCCTCGGGGCTTTACACAGATACGCAGTATTTT.

The V call is TRBV28, the J call TRBJ1-4; D uncertain. CDR1 and CDR2 from the germline V gene are MDHEN and SYDVKM. The CDR3 is made up of 12 amino acids. The V end was cut by 2 bases, the J end by 8 bases, with 6 bases between. The CDR3 DNA is TGTGCCAGCAGTTTACCCAACGAAAAACTGTTTTTT. It codes for CASSLPNEKLFF.

On this clonotype: Compared with germline, one end of the junction differs, possibly owing to a read error. This rearrangement joins TRBV10-3 to TRBJ2-1; TRBD2 matches at 8 bases. Looked up from germline, CDR1 is ENHRY and CDR2 is SYGVKD. The length of the CDR3 is 13 residues. The CDR3 bases are TGTGCCTTCAGTCAAAGCGGGAGCAATGAGCAGTTCTTC. As protein: CAFSQSGSNEQFF.

The V call is TRBV28, the J call TRBJ2-7; either TRBD1 or TRBD2 may fit D (5 bases each). CDR1 and CDR2 from the germline V gene are MDHEN and SYDVKM. This CDR3 contains 13 residues. Between the trimmed V and J ends, which lost 8 bases and 6 bases, there was a span of 17 bases. The CDR3 region is CASVRAGTGEQYF. The CDR3 nucleotides read TGTGCCAGCGTAAGGGCAGGGACGGGCGAGCAGTACTTC. Using reference TRBV28 and TRBJ2-7 for the parts outside the CDR3, the full variable domain is DVKVTQSSRYLVKRTGEKVFLECVQDMDHENMFWYRQDPGLGLRLIYFSYDVKMKEKGDIPEGYSVSREKKERFSLILESASTNQTSMYLCASVRAGTGEQYFGPGTRLTVT.

CDR3 DNA: TGTGCCAGCAGCAGGGACATAGGGTTCTATGAGCAGTTCTTC. Its protein product is CASSRDIGFYEQFF. This chain joins TRBV7-3 and TRBJ2-1; maybe TRBD1 (6 bases). Trimming cost V 5 bases and J 8 bases, with 16 bases left between them. Germline V CDR1 and CDR2: SGHTA, FQGTGA. This CDR3 is built from 14 residues.

The chain couples TRBV11-2 to TRBJ1-4; D gene unclear. Germline assignment: CDR1 SGHAT and CDR2 FQNNGV. The CDR3 is 15 amino acids. Trimming removed 5 bases from V and 0 bases from J, with 10 bases in between. This CDR3 is CASSMIPSTNEKLFF. As DNA, the CDR3 is TGTGCCAGCAGCATGATCCCTTCAACTAATGAAAAACTGTTTTTT.

This clonotype was detected a few times. The V and J genes are TRBV6-5 and TRBJ2-5; 8 positions agree with TRBD2. The CDR3 consists of 18 residues. Germline V gene sequence: CDR1 MNHEY, CDR2 SVGAGI. Trimming cost V 0 bases and J 5 bases; bases outside gene matches: 14. Here the CDR3 reads CASSYSSGTRLVEETQYF. The CDR3 DNA reads TGTGCCAGCAGTTACTCTTCCGGGACTAGATTGGTTGAGGAGACCCAGTACTTC.

This clonotype came up once. V usage is TRBV6-2 or TRBV6-3 and J usage is TRBJ2-4; D is undetermined. Deletions cut 6 bases from V and 3 bases from J, with 12 bases between. This CDR3 comprises 14 residues. Germline values: CDR1 MNHEY, CDR2 SVGEGT. In nucleotides, the CDR3 is TGTGCCAGCAGCCCGGAGTCGGGCAAAAACATTCAGTACTTC. Translating it yields CASSPESGKNIQYF.

V gene TRBV12-3 or TRBV12-4 combines with J gene TRBJ2-2; no firm D call. The V and J ends lost 2 bases and 1 base respectively, with 8 bases between them. The CDR3 runs to 15 residues. The chain's CDR3 is CASSLRVLNTGELFF. The CDR3 region has the DNA TGTGCCAGCAGTTTAAGGGTGCTGAACACCGGGGAGCTGTTTTTT.

Of note for this clonotype: The junction departs from germline at one end; a sequencing error may be responsible. The V call is TRBV4-1, the J call TRBJ2-3; D ambiguous. The germline V gene has CDR1 MGHRA and CDR2 YSYEKL. The CDR3 consists of 15 residues. CDR3 in amino acids: CAGSQNSRSTDTQYF. The CDR3 bases are TGCGCCGGCAGCCAAAATTCTAGAAGCACAGATACGCAGTATTTT.

The chain uses TRBV5-1 and TRBJ2-4, with 7 bases that match TRBD2. V gave up 0 bases and J gave up 7 bases; unmatched junction bases: 10. The CDR3 runs to 16 residues. Germline CDR1 SGHRS, CDR2 YFSETQ. This CDR3 is CASSLAPTGGWNIQYF. CDR3 nucleotide sequence: TGCGCCAGCAGCTTGGCCCCCACGGGAGGCTGGAACATTCAGTACTTC.